This paragraph reports one TCR beta chain. What it recognizes is unknown. These data are taken from a study of T cell responses to AZD1222 COVID-19 vaccine. On the study more broadly: Investigators merged groups given second doses at roughly 4 or roughly 12 weeks. Study-wide points: The donor group comprised mostly white British people and more females; the analysis possibly underestimated clonal diversity. Spike-specific TCR breadth rose after two AZD1222 doses, and depth rose as well. Reports indicate that nearly half of spike-specific TCRs are directed at unmutated variant regions.

Some clones are missing from TCRdb's copy, which holds only in-frame ones; the method was immunoSEQ multiplex PCR. The sample holds 120,000 or so clones; about 90% are singletons and the top ten take roughly 1.8%. The CDR3 runs 18 residues. Trimming took off 5 bases at V and 0 bases at J, with 17 bases between the two ends. The V gene's germline CDR1 is LNHDA and CDR2 SQIVND (reference sequence). The source material was peripheral blood, sampled on day 0 of AZD1222 vaccination. This clonotype was sampled from an adult in good health. The chain combines TRBV19 with TRBJ2-6; D possibly uses TRBD1 or TRBD2 (6 bases each). CDR3 in amino acids: CASSLRTGAVSGANVLTF. The CDR3 DNA sequence: TGTGCCAGTAGTCTCCGGACGGGGGCGGTCTCTGGGGCCAACGTCCTGACTTTC.